The 3 T cell receptor beta chains below were found in one sample sequenced in a study of CD8+CD57+ T cells in acquired aplastic anemia. TCR beta VDJ combinations and CDR3 sequences were profiled from genomic DNA. TCRdb passed the reads through MiXCR, listing each CDR3 protein once. The table lists about 270,000 distinct CDR3 sequences, roughly three fifths of them singletons, with 8% in the top ten. The sample was sorted CD4+, CD8+, or CD8+CD57+ T cells (not recorded which) from PBMCs. These receptors were collected from a human donor with severe aplastic anemia or a healthy control (not recorded which).

The chain has TRBV13 and TRBJ2-3; D possibly corresponds to TRBD1 (6 bases). The germline V gene encodes CDR1 PRHDT and CDR2 FYEKMQ (reference sequence). The length of the CDR3 is 15 residues. V lost 5 bases to trimming and J lost 0 bases, with 12 bases between them. CDR3 DNA sequence: TGTGCCAGCAGCCTGGACAGTTCTAGCACAGATACGCAGTATTTT. Translating it yields CASSLDSSSTDTQYF.

The chain carries TRBV20-1 and TRBJ2-5; 10 nucleotides align to TRBD1. The CDR3 is made up of 14 amino acids. V was clipped by 5 bases and J by 5 bases; unmatched bases: 8. Germline V gives CDR1 DFQATT, CDR2 SNEGSKA (reference sequence). The chain's CDR3 is CSALGWDRGETQYF. For the CDR3, the DNA is TGCAGTGCTCTTGGCTGGGACAGGGGTGAGACCCAGTACTTC.

The chain recombines TRBV10-2 with TRBJ2-5, with a weak D call TRBD1 (6 bases). This CDR3 contains 15 residues. Germline CDR1 is WSHSY and CDR2 is SAAADI. V was shortened by 1 base and J by 5 bases, with 14 bases between the two germline ends. The CDR3 here is CASSEWGPTWETQYF. CDR3 DNA: TGCGCCAGCAGTGAGTGGGGGCCGACCTGGGAGACCCAGTACTTC.